A single sample is the source of the 16 T cell receptor beta chains below, sequenced in a study of regulatory T cells in long-lasting Graves disease (dated by TCRdb to the early 2020s). In the paper's terms, the time point label means: persistent/refractory GD, antithyroid drugs over 5 years with positive TRAb. For both TCR sequencing and RNA sequencing, RNA was extracted from PBMCs using TRIzol. The library was produced with multiplex PCR. Sequencing was carried out with an Illumina HiSeq 4000. To build TCR beta libraries, CDR3 regions were amplified by Arm-PCR using iRepertoire HTBI primers. The public reads were quality trimmed at Q25 with fastp and then assembled into clones with MiXCR by TCRdb, keeping productive beta chains. Entries that share a CDR3 protein sequence are merged under the most common genes and DNA. This sample lists about 430,000 distinct CDR3 sequences; 20% to 25% were detected once. The ten largest make up roughly 13% of the sample.

The sequenced sample was peripheral blood mononuclear cells (PBMCs), obtained when the disease was refractory, from a patient treated with antithyroid drugs. These receptors all stem from a female donor with Graves disease.

The chain employs TRBV14 and TRBJ2-3; no reliable D call. Germline CDR1 and CDR2: SGHDN and FVKESK. The CDR3 runs to 14 residues. The ends were cut back, 0 bases at V and 0 bases at J, with 4 bases in the middle. The CDR3 protein is CASSQDLSTDTQYF. DNA for the CDR3: TGTGCCAGCAGCCAAGACCTCAGCACAGATACGCAGTATTTT.

The chain carries TRBV20-1 and TRBJ2-1; 15 bases align to TRBD2. CDR1 DFQATT and CDR2 SNEGSKA come from the germline V gene (reference sequence). The CDR3 is 16 amino acids. V lost 0 bases to trimming and J lost 6 bases; unmatched junction nucleotides: 3. The chain's CDR3 is CSARDLGLAGGNEQFF. The CDR3 DNA follows: TGCAGTGCTAGAGATTTGGGACTAGCGGGAGGCAATGAGCAGTTCTTC.

CDR3 protein: CSVGGLRTDTQYF. DNA of the CDR3: TGCAGCGTTGGGGGACTTCGCACAGATACGCAGTATTTT. This chain connects TRBV29-1 to TRBJ2-3; tentatively, D is TRBD2 (6 bases). With 4 bases removed from V and 1 base from J, the gap between germline ends came to 9 bases. Germline V CDR1 and CDR2: SQVTM, ANQGSEA. CDR3 length equals 13 residues.

The chain recombines TRBV5-6 with TRBJ2-5, with 8 bases lining up with TRBD2. This CDR3 has 14 amino acids. The germline gives CDR1 SGHDT, CDR2 YYEEEE. With V trimmed by 9 bases and J by 0 bases, 7 bases remained unmatched. The DNA for the CDR3 is TGTGCCACCACGCGGGGGGTTTACCAAGAGACCCAGTACTTC. Amino acid sequence: CATTRGVYQETQYF.

This clonotype was recorded at least ten times. The chain uses TRBV2 and TRBJ2-5, with 9 bases matching TRBD1. The CDR3 contains 14 residues. Germline CDR1 and CDR2: SNHLY and FYNNEI. Trimming at V came to 10 bases and at J to 1 base, leaving 7 bases not matched to a gene. The CDR3 reads CAISGQGSQETQYF. The CDR3 bases are TGTGCCATTTCCGGACAGGGGTCCCAAGAGACCCAGTACTTC.

The chain links TRBV7-9 to TRBJ1-2; the D is unclear. The germline gives CDR1 SEHNR, CDR2 FQNEAQ (reference sequence). The CDR3 length is 13 residues. Trimming pared 0 bases from V and 6 bases from J, leaving 8 bases between. CDR3 DNA: TGTGCCAGCAGCTTAGCGGCTGTGAATGGCTACACCTTC. It translates to CASSLAAVNGYTF.

About this clonotype: One end of the junction is discordant with germline, which a read error may explain. J is TRBJ1-1 and V is TRBV20-1, with 13 nucleotides matching TRBD2. The end of the DNA aligns better with TRBJ2-3, so the J call may be wrong. This CDR3 has 15 residues. Germline CDR1 is DFQATT and CDR2 is SNEGSKA (reference sequence). CDR3 nucleotides: TGCAGTGCCTCCTCGGGACTAGCGGGACCAGAAACGCAGTATTTT. Translating it yields CSASSGLAGPETQYF.

This clonotype was seen ten or more times. The chain has TRBV11-2 and TRBJ2-2, with TRBD1 as a possible D gene (5 bases). Per the germline V gene, CDR1 is SGHAT and CDR2 is FQNNGV. Between the trimmed V and J ends, which lost 6 bases and 5 bases, there was a span of 22 bases. The CDR3 consists of 17 residues. The CDR3 DNA follows: TGTGCCAGCAGGAGATTACAAGGCAGGGCTCGAACCGGGGAGCTGTTTTTT. This codes for CASRRLQGRARTGELFF. The full variable domain, rest sourced from reference TRBV11-2 and TRBJ2-2, is EAGVAQSPRYKIIEKRQSVAFWCNPISGHATLYWYQQILGQGPKLLIQFQNNGVVDDSQLPKDRFSAERLKGVDSTLKIQPAKLEDSAVYLCASRRLQGRARTGELFFGEGSRLTVL.

This clonotype has a count of ten or more. The chain has TRBV2 and TRBJ2-5, with TRBD2 identical over 9 bases. This CDR3 contains 18 residues. V lost 2 bases, J lost 5 bases, and 15 bases stayed unmatched. The germline V gene has CDR1 SNHLY and CDR2 FYNNEI. The chain's CDR3 is CASSESREGVRGRETQYF. The CDR3 DNA follows: TGTGCCAGCAGTGAATCGCGGGAGGGCGTTAGGGGGCGGGAGACCCAGTACTTC. Filled out from reference TRBV2 and TRBJ2-5, the complete variable domain reads EPEVTQTPSHQVTQMGQEVILRCVPISNHLYFYWYRQILGQKVEFLVSFYNNEISEKSEIFDDQFSVERPDGSNFTLKIRSTKLEDSAMYFCASSESREGVRGRETQYFGPGTRLLVL.

This chain links TRBV3-1 with TRBJ2-2; unclear D gene. Trimming removed 0 bases from V and 7 bases from J, with 6 bases in between. The germline CDR1 and CDR2 sequences are LGHDT and YNNKEL (reference sequence). There are 13 residues in the CDR3. The CDR3 sequence is CASSQDRLGELFF. In DNA, the CDR3 is TGTGCCAGCAGCCAAGACAGGCTCGGGGAGCTGTTTTTT.

This clonotype was seen at least ten times. J is TRBJ1-1 and V is TRBV28; possible D gene TRBD1, 5 bases. V lost 7 bases and J lost 3, with 9 bases in between. The CDR3 spans 12 residues. Germline lookup yields CDR1 MDHEN and CDR2 SYDVKM. The CDR3 loop reads CASKEGDTEAFF. The CDR3 region has the DNA TGTGCCAGCAAGGAAGGGGACACTGAAGCTTTCTTT.

This clonotype is a singleton in its sample. This likely came from a read error, as a far larger clone is one base away. The rearrangement joins TRBV28 to TRBJ2-4; D unresolved. The last part of the DNA fits TRBJ2-5 better; the J call may be wrong. There are 15 residues in the CDR3. Looked up from germline, CDR1 is MDHEN and CDR2 is SYDVKM. The CDR3 loop is CASSLLEDQQETQYF. The CDR3 coding sequence is TGTGCCAGCAGTTTACTCGAGGACCAACAAGAGACCCAGTACTTC.

In its sample, this clonotype was seen many times. The chain carries TRBV30 and TRBJ1-1; D gene uncertain. In germline, CDR1 is GTSNPN, CDR2 SVGIG (reference sequence). The CDR3 totals 11 residues. Deletions cut 3 bases from V and 5 bases from J, with 7 bases between. CDR3 in amino acids: CAWRMGTEAFF. The CDR3 nucleotides are TGTGCCTGGAGAATGGGGACTGAAGCTTTCTTT.

This clonotype was seen at least ten times. This rearrangement joins TRBV28 to TRBJ2-7; TRBD1 agrees at 12 bases. V dropped 2 bases and J dropped 6; count of bases not matched to a gene: 5. The CDR3 has 15 residues. Germline loops: CDR1 MDHEN, CDR2 SYDVKM. The CDR3 DNA sequence: TGTGCCAGCAGTTTAGCCGGGACAGGGGGCAGCGAGCAGTACTTC. It specifies CASSLAGTGGSEQYF.

This clonotype was counted many times. The chain couples TRBV20-1 to TRBJ2-7, with a possible D match to TRBD1 (6 bases). Trimming stripped 8 bases from V and 3 bases from J, with 14 bases between. The CDR3 runs to 12 residues. Per the germline V gene, CDR1 is DFQATT and CDR2 is SNEGSKA (reference sequence). The CDR3 DNA follows: TGCAGTTCCCGGGACAAGGGCTACGAGCAGTACTTC. Encoded protein: CSSRDKGYEQYF.

This chain uses TRBV18 with TRBJ1-1, with a tentative D call TRBD1 (6 bases). Germline CDR1 and CDR2: KGHSH and LQKENI. The length of the CDR3 is 14 residues. V shed 2 bases and J shed 3 bases, with 10 bases lying between them. The CDR3 here is CASSPGQTYTEAFF. The CDR3 nucleotides are TGTGCCAGCTCACCAGGACAGACTTACACTGAAGCTTTCTTT.